This is a list of T cell receptor beta chains from one sample in a study of T cell responses to AZD1222 COVID-19 vaccine. This table comes from immunoSEQ multiplex PCR, and its TCRdb copy is limited to in-frame clones, with some not included. The table has over 85,000 clones, 70% to 90% seen once; the top ten hold around 16%. The source material was peripheral blood, sampled 28 days after the second AZD1222 dose. The receptors stem from an adult who received the AZD1222 COVID-19 vaccine. Each CDR3 is given with its conserved first and last residue. A D gene is named only where the DNA matches it firmly. Size values are once, few and many counts, or a class for expanded clones, and some rows have none.

once | TRBJ1-2 | TRBV28 | . | 15 | CASSLATNTNYGYTF | TGTGCCAGCAGTTTGGCAACAAACACTAACTATGGCTACACCTTC
. | TRBJ2-1 | TRBV24-1 | TRBD2 | 18 | CATSRDKGLAGGQDEQFF | TGTGCCACCAGCCGAGATAAGGGACTAGCGGGAGGGCAGGATGAGCAGTTCTTC
. | TRBJ1-1 | TRBV5-1 | TRBD1 | 16 | CASSPPGTGGLSEAFF | TGCGCCAGCAGCCCCCCCGGGACAGGGGGATTATCTGAAGCTTTCTTT
many | TRBJ2-7 | TRBV3-1/TRBV3-2 | . | 16 | CASSQDRRAGRYEQYF | TGTGCCAGCAGCCAAGATAGGAGGGCAGGGAGATACGAGCAGTACTTC
. | TRBJ1-5 | TRBV27 | . | 14 | CASSPQGYYQPQHF | TGTGCCAGCAGCCCACAGGGTTATTATCAGCCCCAGCATTTT
. | TRBJ1-1 | TRBV28 | . | 14 | CASSFRGRDTEAFF | TGTGCCAGCAGTTTCAGGGGAAGGGATACTGAAGCTTTCTTT
. | TRBJ1-1 | TRBV2 | . | 14 | CASSASGGTSKAFF | TGTGCCAGCAGTGCTTCAGGTGGGACGAGCAAAGCTTTCTTT
. | TRBJ2-7 | TRBV2 | . | 12 | CASSSGQYEQYF | TGTGCCAGCAGTTCTGGACAGTACGAGCAGTACTTC
once | TRBJ2-3 | TRBV10-3 | . | 14 | CAINDKGTTDTQYF | TGTGCCATCAATGATAAGGGCACCACAGATACGCAGTATTTT
. | TRBJ2-7 | TRBV7-6 | TRBD1 | 17 | CASSPWDSETYSYEQYF | TGTGCCAGCAGCCCATGGGACAGCGAGACTTATTCCTACGAGCAGTACTTC
. | TRBJ2-7 | TRBV5-1 | . | 14 | CASSPLGGTYEQYF | TGCGCCAGCAGCCCTCTGGGGGGAACATACGAGCAGTACTTC
once | TRBJ2-1 | TRBV6-2/TRBV6-3 | . | 14 | CASSLRGLYNEQFF | TGTGCCAGCAGTTTAAGGGGCTTATACAATGAGCAGTTCTTC
. | TRBJ1-1 | TRBV5-6 | . | 13 | CASSLQGSTEAFF | TGTGCCAGCAGCTTGCAGGGTAGTACTGAAGCTTTCTTT
. | TRBJ1-5 | TRBV12-3/TRBV12-4 | . | 13 | CASSLRGFQPQHF | TGTGCCAGCAGTCTCAGGGGATTTCAGCCCCAGCATTTT
once | TRBJ2-1 | TRBV29-1 | . | 16 | CSVQKAMGSSYNEQFF | TGCAGCGTTCAAAAGGCTATGGGGTCCTCCTACAATGAGCAGTTCTTC
. | TRBJ1-1 | TRBV30 | . | 17 | CAWARAEGPPGDTEAFF | TGTGCCTGGGCTAGAGCAGAGGGGCCCCCTGGGGACACTGAAGCTTTCTTT
. | TRBJ1-2 | TRBV29-1 | TRBD1 | 14 | CSVDPGQGGGGYTF | TGCAGCGTTGACCCTGGACAGGGGGGAGGAGGCTACACCTTC
. | TRBJ2-5 | TRBV10-3 | TRBD2 | 16 | CAISAPLAGGPETQYF | TGTGCCATCAGTGCACCGCTAGCGGGGGGGCCAGAGACCCAGTACTTC
. | TRBJ2-5 | TRBV6-5 | . | 14 | CASSFDRIQETQYF | TGTGCCAGCAGTTTCGACAGGATACAAGAGACCCAGTACTTC
once | TRBJ2-3 | TRBV3-1/TRBV3-2 | . | 12 | CASSQGTDTQYF | TGTGCCAGCAGCCAAGGCACAGATACGCAGTATTTT
. | TRBJ1-1 | TRBV5-6 | . | 13 | CASSLDPSTEAFF | TGTGCCAGCAGCTTGGATCCTTCCACTGAAGCTTTCTTT
. | TRBJ2-3 | TRBV7-9 | TRBD1 | 14 | CASSWGQGSDTQYF | TGTGCCAGCAGCTGGGGACAGGGCTCAGATACGCAGTATTTT
. | TRBJ1-3 | TRBV23-1 | TRBD1 | 19 | CASSQFPGQVRFPRNTIYF | TGCGCCAGCAGTCAATTTCCCGGACAGGTACGATTCCCCAGAAACACCATATATTTT
. | TRBJ2-2 | TRBV7-6 | TRBD1 | 16 | CASSPRQGVNTGELFF | TGTGCCAGCAGCCCCCGACAGGGGGTGAACACCGGGGAGCTGTTTTTT
. | TRBJ2-1 | TRBV3-1/TRBV3-2 | TRBD1 | 17 | CASSPRPGGRSYNEQFF | TGTGCCAGCAGCCCAAGGCCAGGGGGTAGGTCCTACAATGAGCAGTTCTTC
. | TRBJ1-1 | TRBV18 | . | 15 | CASSLERQLRTEAFF | TGTGCCAGCTCACTGGAGAGGCAGTTACGGACTGAAGCTTTCTTT
. | TRBJ2-5 | TRBV12-3/TRBV12-4 | . | 13 | CASSDLAEETQYF | TGTGCCAGCAGTGACCTAGCAGAAGAGACCCAGTACTTC
. | TRBJ1-1 | TRBV7-9 | . | 13 | CASSLVRNTEAFF | TGTGCCAGCAGCTTAGTCCGGAACACTGAAGCTTTCTTT
. | TRBJ1-1 | TRBV5-4 | . | 14 | CASSLEFRSTEAFF | TGTGCCAGCAGCTTGGAGTTCAGGAGTACTGAAGCTTTCTTT
. | TRBJ2-4 | TRBV2 | . | 14 | CASSAQKAKNIQYF | TGTGCCAGCAGTGCCCAGAAGGCCAAAAACATTCAGTACTTC
. | TRBJ1-2 | TRBV5-1 | . | 14 | CASSFTRGDYGYTF | TGCGCCAGCAGCTTCACGCGGGGGGACTATGGCTACACCTTC
. | TRBJ2-2 | TRBV6-1 | TRBD2 | 17 | CASSDPGLEINTGELFF | TGTGCCAGCAGTGATCCGGGACTAGAAATTAACACCGGGGAGCTGTTTTTT
. | TRBJ2-5 | TRBV19 | . | 14 | CASSPRTDLETQYF | TGTGCCAGTAGTCCTCGGACGGACCTAGAGACCCAGTACTTC
. | TRBJ1-2 | TRBV28 | . | 11 | CASSPGAGYTF | TGTGCCAGCAGTCCCGGTGCCGGCTACACCTTC
. | TRBJ2-7 | TRBV28 | . | 15 | CASSAQGGLSYEQYF | TGTGCCAGCAGTGCCCAGGGGGGCCTGTCCTACGAGCAGTACTTC
once | TRBJ1-5 | TRBV19 | TRBD1 | 15 | CASSFGTAGNQPQHF | TGTGCCAGTAGTTTCGGGACAGCAGGGAATCAGCCCCAGCATTTT
. | TRBJ2-4 | TRBV6-5 | . | 13 | CASVGGGKNIQYF | TGTGCCAGCGTCGGGGGCGGCAAAAACATTCAGTACTTC
. | TRBJ1-3 | TRBV5-4 | . | 15 | CASSLGAYSGNTIYF | TGTGCCAGCAGCTTGGGCGCTTACTCTGGAAACACCATATATTTT
few | TRBJ2-7 | TRBV28 | . | 14 | CASSLVAGSYEQYF | TGTGCCAGCAGTCTCGTGGCAGGTTCCTACGAGCAGTACTTC
once | TRBJ1-2 | TRBV7-2 | . | 16 | CASSSRGTLANYGYTF | TGTGCCAGCAGCTCAAGAGGGACGTTAGCTAACTATGGCTACACCTTC
. | TRBJ1-2 | TRBV28 | . | 11 | CASNFGQGYTF | TGTGCCAGCAATTTCGGGCAGGGCTACACCTTC